Following are 4 T cell receptor beta chains from one sample sequenced in a study of cytomegalovirus exposure and HLA in healthy donors. PCR was performed using 60 Vbeta and 13 Jbeta primers. Here immunoSEQ multiplex PCR was the method, and the copy in TCRdb shows in-frame clones only, minus some. The data show some 130,000 clones, approximately 63% seen once. Sequencing was done on a sample of PBMCs. The receptors come from a woman aged 60-75 years in good health and CMV-seropositive.

This clone was detected only once. This sequence joins TRBV5-1 and TRBJ1-2, with 9 bases that match TRBD1. V shed 0 bases and J 8 bases; nucleotides not matched to a gene: 5. Germline V gene lookup returns CDR1 SGHRS and CDR2 YFSETQ. The CDR3 totals 14 residues. CDR3 nucleotides: TGCGCCAGCAGCTTGGGGGGACAGGGAAGCGGCTACACCTTC. Translated: CASSLGGQGSGYTF. The full variable domain, in which reference TRBV5-1 and TRBJ1-2 provide the parts outside the CDR3, is KAGVTQTPRYLIKTRGQQVTLSCSPISGHRSVSWYQQTPGQGLQFLFEYFSETQRNKGNFPGRFSGRQFSNSRSEMNVSTLELGDSALYLCASSLGGQGSGYTFGSGTRLTVV.

This clone turned up a few times. The gene calls are TRBV6-1 and TRBJ1-5; 7 nucleotides match TRBD1. The CDR3 has 16 residues. Germline V gives CDR1 MNHNS, CDR2 SASEGT. The trim removed 3 bases at V and 2 bases at J, leaving 7 bases unmatched. The CDR3: CASSDLPGQGNQPQHF. DNA of the CDR3: TGTGCCAGCAGTGACCTCCCTGGACAGGGCAATCAGCCCCAGCATTTT.

The chain joins TRBV7-9 to TRBJ1-2; D uncertain. The germline V and J ends were trimmed by 9 bases and 8 bases, with 16 bases remaining between them. Germline CDR1 is SEHNR and CDR2 is FQNEAQ (reference sequence). CDR3 length equals 12 residues. CDR3 region: CASTGGGGGYTF. The CDR3 nucleotides read TGTGCCAGTACCGGTGGAGGAGGGGGCTACACCTTC.

Only a few counts were recorded for this clone. The chain couples TRBV9 to TRBJ1-1; 8 nucleotides line up with TRBD1. The CDR3 contains 16 residues. V was pared by 4 bases and J by 0 bases, with 8 bases of the junction left unmatched. Germline lookup yields CDR1 SGDLS and CDR2 YYNGEE. DNA of the CDR3: TGTGCCAGCAGCCCACGGACAGGGACCATGAACACTGAAGCTTTCTTT. Protein: CASSPRTGTMNTEAFF.